These 10 T cell receptor beta chains came from one sample sequenced in a study of T cell responses to AZD1222 COVID-19 vaccine. Some clones are missing from TCRdb's copy, which holds only in-frame ones; the method was immunoSEQ multiplex PCR. The sample yields about 66,000 clones, around nine tenths seen once. The sequences come from peripheral blood, collected 28 days after the second dose of the MenACWY control vaccine. Receptors were obtained from an adult who received the MenACWY meningococcal vaccine as a control.

The chain has TRBV28 and TRBJ1-6; unclear D gene. This CDR3 contains 14 residues. Germline assignment: CDR1 MDHEN and CDR2 SYDVKM. The ends were cut back, 5 bases at V and 9 bases at J, with 14 bases in the middle. Here the CDR3 DNA reads TGTGCCAGCAGTGCCGGACCGGCCGGTTCACCCCTCCACTTT. This codes for CASSAGPAGSPLHF.

The V gene is TRBV5-1, the J gene TRBJ2-3, with 10 positions matching TRBD2. The CDR3 extends over 16 amino acids. J gave up 4 bases and V 2 bases, and 7 bases lay outside the gene matches. CDR1 and CDR2 from the germline V gene are SGHRS and YFSETQ. CDR3 DNA sequence: TGCGCCAGCAGCTTCGCTAGCGGGAGTACGGCAGATACGCAGTATTTT. It encodes CASSFASGSTADTQYF.

This clone has just one count. The rearrangement links TRBV10-2 to TRBJ1-2; 8 bases map to TRBD1. The V gene's germline CDR1 is WSHSY and CDR2 SAAADI. The CDR3 consists of 16 residues. V shed 6 bases, J shed 5 bases, and the junction held 14 bases outside the gene matches. CDR3 region: CASRTGQGKSPYGYTF. The CDR3 DNA sequence: TGCGCCAGCAGAACAGGACAGGGCAAGTCTCCTTATGGCTACACCTTC.

This clone was counted a single time. The J gene is TRBJ2-6, the V gene TRBV7-2; D remains unclear. The CDR3 extends over 15 amino acids. Germline-derived CDR1 and CDR2 are SGHTA and FQGNSA. The V gene lost 7 bases and the J gene lost 0 bases, with 10 bases spanning the gap. The CDR3 reads CASTDRPSGANVLTF. For the CDR3, the DNA is TGTGCCAGCACCGATCGCCCCTCTGGGGCCAACGTCCTGACTTTC.

The V gene is TRBV3-1 (or the pseudogene TRBV3-2), the J gene TRBJ2-7, with D unresolved. The CDR3 runs to 13 residues. Germline CDR1 and CDR2: LGHDT and YNNKEL (reference sequence). The V and J ends lost 0 bases and 7 bases respectively, with 10 bases between them. The CDR3 nucleotides are TGTGCCAGCAGCCAAGATGACCCGGTGGAGCAGTACTTC. It translates to CASSQDDPVEQYF.

This rearrangement joins TRBV30 to TRBJ1-2; a weak D match, TRBD1 (6 bases). The CDR3 is 13 amino acids. CDR1 and CDR2 (germline): GTSNPN, SVGIG (reference sequence). Trimming left V 5 bases short and J 8 bases short, with 18 bases between. In DNA, the CDR3 is TGTGCCTGGGGGCCTACAGGGTTGAAAGGCTACACCTTC. Protein sequence: CAWGPTGLKGYTF.

This chain uses TRBV10-3 with TRBJ2-1, with 7 bases matching TRBD2. The CDR3 length is 17 residues. Germline V gene sequence: CDR1 ENHRY, CDR2 SYGVKD. V trimming: 2 bases; J trimming: 0 bases; junction bases outside the gene matches: 7. CDR3 sequence: CAISEALAESSYNEQFF. In DNA form, the CDR3 reads TGTGCCATCAGTGAGGCTCTAGCGGAAAGCTCCTACAATGAGCAGTTCTTC.

The V call is TRBV11-2, the J call TRBJ2-5; tentatively, D is TRBD1 or TRBD2 (5 bases each). The germline V gene has CDR1 SGHAT and CDR2 FQNNGV. The CDR3 loop spans 16 amino acids. V lost 2 bases and J lost 5, with 18 bases in between. The CDR3 region is CASSLQGASHTETQYF. CDR3 sequence (DNA): TGTGCCAGCAGCTTACAAGGGGCTAGCCATACGGAGACCCAGTACTTC.

V and J are TRBV11-3 and TRBJ2-3; D perhaps matches TRBD2 (6 bases). Trimming stripped 2 bases from V and 1 base from J, with 10 bases between. Germline V lookup: CDR1 SGHNT, CDR2 YENEEA. CDR3 length equals 15 residues. For the CDR3, the DNA is TGTGCCAGCAGCTTACAGGGAGGAGGCACAGATACGCAGTATTTT. Translated, it gives CASSLQGGGTDTQYF. The full variable domain, its missing parts supplied by reference TRBV11-3 and TRBJ2-3, is EAGVVQSPRYKIIEKKQPVAFWCNPISGHNTLYWYLQNLGQGPELLIRYENEEAVDDSQLPKDRFSAERLKGVDSTLKIQPAELGDSAVYLCASSLQGGGTDTQYFGPGTRLTVL.

The V call is TRBV20-1, the J call TRBJ2-1, with D uncertain. The CDR3 runs to 9 residues. Germline assignment: CDR1 DFQATT and CDR2 SNEGSKA (reference sequence). This CDR3 reads CSLRREQFF. CDR3 DNA: TGCAGCCTGAGGCGGGAGCAGTTCTTC.